This TCR beta chain emerged from a study of blood T cells in healthy people across ages. Findings and limits, study-wide: Age showed a roughly linear inverse relationship with TCR beta diversity per million T cells.

Extracted total RNA amounted to at least 6 micrograms for each sample. It was with a sample-barcoded 5' primer and a J-beta primer mix that a second PCR of about 6 to 12 cycles was run. Using its own MiXCR run on the 5' RACE reads, TCRdb lists one record per CDR3 protein. The sample includes about 1.5 million distinct CDR3 sequences, 35% to 45% of them seen just once. Per germline, CDR1 MNHEY and CDR2 SMNVEV (reference sequence). CDR3 length: 15 residues. V lost 5 bases, J lost 5 bases, and 16 bases lay in between. As for this clonotype: Its antigen remains unidentified.

This chain connects TRBV27 to TRBJ2-1; D gene ambiguous. The sequence was obtained from a young woman in good health. Sequenced: blood. The CDR3 sequence is CASSRPGSAHNEQFF. As DNA, the CDR3 is TGTGCCAGCAGTCGTCCCGGTTCGGCTCACAATGAGCAGTTCTTC.